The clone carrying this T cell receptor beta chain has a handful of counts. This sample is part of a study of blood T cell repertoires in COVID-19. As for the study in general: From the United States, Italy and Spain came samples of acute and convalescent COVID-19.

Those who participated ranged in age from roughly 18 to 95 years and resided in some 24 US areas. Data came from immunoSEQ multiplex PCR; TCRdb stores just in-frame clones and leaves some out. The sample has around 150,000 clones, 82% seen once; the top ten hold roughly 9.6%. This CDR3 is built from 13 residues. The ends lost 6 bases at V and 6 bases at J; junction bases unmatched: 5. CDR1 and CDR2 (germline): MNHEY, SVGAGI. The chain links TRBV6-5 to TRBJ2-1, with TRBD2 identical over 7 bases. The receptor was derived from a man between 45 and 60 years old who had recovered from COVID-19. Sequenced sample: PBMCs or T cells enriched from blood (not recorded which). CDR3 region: CASSNGGGNEQFF. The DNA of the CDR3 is TGTGCCAGCAGCAATGGGGGGGGCAATGAGCAGTTCTTC.